The sequence of this TCR beta chain was determined in a study of blood T cells in healthy people across ages. Study results and caveats: Long-lived donors carried more naive CD4+ cells and greater diversity than aged donors.

The second PCR ran roughly 6 to 11 cycles with a sample-barcoded 5' primer and J-beta primers. Every cDNA molecule bore a tag from a template-switch adaptor containing 12 random nucleotides. TCRdb fed the 5' RACE reads into MiXCR, producing one record per CDR3 protein. Of under 800,000 distinct CDR3 sequences in the sample, 20% to 25% were seen once. Every sample gave at least 5.5 micrograms of total RNA when it was extracted. This clonotype was observed at least ten times. Its antigen is not known. Unmatched junction bases numbered 0, after V lost 2 bases and J lost 8 bases. The CDR3 covers 13 residues. The germline gives CDR1 MDHEN, CDR2 SYDVKM.

The source is a man between 65 and 85 years old in good health. This chain joins TRBV28 and TRBJ2-1; 10 bases match TRBD2. The sequenced sample was blood. The CDR3 nucleotides are TGTGCCAGCAGTTTACTAGCGGGAGATGAGCAGTTCTTC. Translation: CASSLLAGDEQFF.